This TCR beta chain was recovered during a study of CD4 T cells in relation to SARS-CoV-2 and coronaviruses. Worth noting for this clone: The antigen is not known.

The V gene lost 0 bases and the J gene lost 0 bases, with 12 bases spanning the gap. CDR3 length equals 17 residues. Per germline, CDR1 KGHDR and CDR2 SFDVKD. Assay: immunoSEQ multiplex PCR; the TCRdb copy retains only in-frame clones and omits some. This table has about 37,000 clones, under 90% appearing once. The V and J genes are TRBV24-1 and TRBJ2-3, with a tentative D call TRBD1 (6 bases). This receptor was taken from an adult with COVID-19. The sample was naive CD4+ T cells from PBMCs, cultured in vitro. The subset was: naive CD4+ T cells isolated by negative enrichment. The CDR3, as DNA: TGTGCCACCAGTGATTTGGGACAGTCCTTCAGCACAGATACGCAGTATTTT. Amino acids: CATSDLGQSFSTDTQYF.